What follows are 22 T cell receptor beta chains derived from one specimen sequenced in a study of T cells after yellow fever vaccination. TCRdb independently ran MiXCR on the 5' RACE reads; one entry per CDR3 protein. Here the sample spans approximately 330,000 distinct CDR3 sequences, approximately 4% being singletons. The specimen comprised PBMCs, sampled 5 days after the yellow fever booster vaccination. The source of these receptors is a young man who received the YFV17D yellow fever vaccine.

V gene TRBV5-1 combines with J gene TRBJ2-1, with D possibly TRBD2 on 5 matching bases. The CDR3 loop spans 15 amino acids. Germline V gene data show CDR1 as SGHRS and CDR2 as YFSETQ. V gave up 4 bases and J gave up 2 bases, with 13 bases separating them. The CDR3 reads CASSMDLTTYNEQFF. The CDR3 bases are TGCGCCAGCAGCATGGACCTGACTACCTACAATGAGCAGTTCTTC.

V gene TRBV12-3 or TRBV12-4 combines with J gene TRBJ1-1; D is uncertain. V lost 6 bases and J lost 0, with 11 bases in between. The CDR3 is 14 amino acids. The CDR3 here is CASRPTHMNTEAFF. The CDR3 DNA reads TGTGCCAGCAGGCCGACACACATGAACACTGAAGCTTTCTTT.

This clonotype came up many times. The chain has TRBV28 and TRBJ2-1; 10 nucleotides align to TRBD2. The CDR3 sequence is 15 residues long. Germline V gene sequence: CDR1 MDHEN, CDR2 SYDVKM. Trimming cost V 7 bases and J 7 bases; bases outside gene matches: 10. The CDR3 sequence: CASKAAGGPLNEQFF. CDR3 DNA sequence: TGTGCCAGCAAAGCAGCGGGGGGGCCATTAAATGAGCAGTTCTTC.

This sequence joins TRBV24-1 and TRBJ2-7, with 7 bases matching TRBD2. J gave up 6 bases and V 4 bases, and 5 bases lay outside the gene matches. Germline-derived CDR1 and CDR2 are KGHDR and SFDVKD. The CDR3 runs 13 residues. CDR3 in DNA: TGTGCCACCAGTGACCCGACTAGCTCCGAGCAGTACTTC. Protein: CATSDPTSSEQYF.

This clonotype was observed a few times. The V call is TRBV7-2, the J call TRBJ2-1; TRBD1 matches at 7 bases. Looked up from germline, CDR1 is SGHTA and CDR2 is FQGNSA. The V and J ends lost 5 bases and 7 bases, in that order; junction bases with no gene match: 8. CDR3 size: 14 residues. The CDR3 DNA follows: TGTGCCAGCAGCCCCAAGACAGGGAGAAATGAGCAGTTCTTC. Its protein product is CASSPKTGRNEQFF.

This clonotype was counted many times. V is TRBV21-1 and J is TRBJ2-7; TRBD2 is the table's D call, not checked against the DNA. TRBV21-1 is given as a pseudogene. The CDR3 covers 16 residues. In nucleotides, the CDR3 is TGTGCCAGCACCCAATCAGGACTAGCGGGGAACTACGAGCAGTACGTC. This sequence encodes CASTQSGLAGNYEQYV.

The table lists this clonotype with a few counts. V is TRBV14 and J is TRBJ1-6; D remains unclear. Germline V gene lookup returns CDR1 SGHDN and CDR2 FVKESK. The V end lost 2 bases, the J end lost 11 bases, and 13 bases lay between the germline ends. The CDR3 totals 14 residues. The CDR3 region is CASSQPGGLTPLHF. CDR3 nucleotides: TGTGCCAGCAGCCAACCCGGAGGGCTAACACCCCTCCACTTT.

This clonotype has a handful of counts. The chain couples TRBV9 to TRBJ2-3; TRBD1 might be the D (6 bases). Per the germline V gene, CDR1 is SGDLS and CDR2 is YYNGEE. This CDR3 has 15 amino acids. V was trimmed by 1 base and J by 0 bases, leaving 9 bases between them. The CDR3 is CASSVQGSSTDTQYF. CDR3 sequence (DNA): TGTGCCAGCAGCGTACAGGGGTCTAGCACAGATACGCAGTATTTT.

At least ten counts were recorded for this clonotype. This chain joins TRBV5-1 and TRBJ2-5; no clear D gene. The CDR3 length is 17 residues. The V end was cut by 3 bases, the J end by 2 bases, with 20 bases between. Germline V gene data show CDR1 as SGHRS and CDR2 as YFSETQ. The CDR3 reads CASSSRPAEGYQETQYF. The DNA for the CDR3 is TGCGCCAGCAGCTCCCGGCCCGCGGAAGGATATCAAGAGACCCAGTACTTC.

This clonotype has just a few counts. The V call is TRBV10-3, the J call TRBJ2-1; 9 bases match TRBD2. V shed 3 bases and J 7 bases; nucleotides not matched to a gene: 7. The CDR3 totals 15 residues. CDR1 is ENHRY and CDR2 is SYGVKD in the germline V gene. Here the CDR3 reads CAISDSLAGFNEQFF. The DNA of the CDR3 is TGTGCCATCAGTGATTCTCTAGCGGGGTTTAATGAGCAGTTCTTC.

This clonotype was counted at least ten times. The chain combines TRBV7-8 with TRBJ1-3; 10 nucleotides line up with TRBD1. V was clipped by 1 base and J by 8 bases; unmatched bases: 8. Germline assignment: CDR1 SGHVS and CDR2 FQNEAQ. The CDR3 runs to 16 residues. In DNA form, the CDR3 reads TGTGCCAGCAGCTTAGTGGGGACAGGGGTCTATGACACCATATATTTT. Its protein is CASSLVGTGVYDTIYF.

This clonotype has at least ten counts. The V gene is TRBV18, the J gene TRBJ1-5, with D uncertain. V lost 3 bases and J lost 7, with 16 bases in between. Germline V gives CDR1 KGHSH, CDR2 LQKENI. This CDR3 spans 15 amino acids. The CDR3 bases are TGTGCCAGCTCACCCGGTGCAGGTTCGGGGCAGCCCCAGCATTTT. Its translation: CASSPGAGSGQPQHF.

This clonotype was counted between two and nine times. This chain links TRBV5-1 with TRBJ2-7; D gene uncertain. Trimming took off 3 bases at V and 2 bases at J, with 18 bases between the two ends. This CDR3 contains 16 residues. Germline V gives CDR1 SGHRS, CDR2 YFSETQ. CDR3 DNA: TGCGCCAGCAGCTCGAGGACCGACGGAACTACCTACGAGCAGTACTTC. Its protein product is CASSSRTDGTTYEQYF.

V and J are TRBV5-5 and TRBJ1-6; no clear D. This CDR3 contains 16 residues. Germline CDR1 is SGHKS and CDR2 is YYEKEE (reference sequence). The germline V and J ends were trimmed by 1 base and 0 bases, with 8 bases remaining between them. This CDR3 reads CASSLQYDSYNSPLHF. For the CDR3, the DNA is TGTGCCAGCAGCTTGCAGTATGACTCCTATAATTCACCCCTCCACTTT.

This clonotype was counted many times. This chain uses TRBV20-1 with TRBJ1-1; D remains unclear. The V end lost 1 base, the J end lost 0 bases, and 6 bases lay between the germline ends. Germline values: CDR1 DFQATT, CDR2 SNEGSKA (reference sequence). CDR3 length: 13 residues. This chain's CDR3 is CSARGGLNTEAFF. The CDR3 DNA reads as TGCAGTGCTAGAGGGGGATTGAACACTGAAGCTTTCTTT.

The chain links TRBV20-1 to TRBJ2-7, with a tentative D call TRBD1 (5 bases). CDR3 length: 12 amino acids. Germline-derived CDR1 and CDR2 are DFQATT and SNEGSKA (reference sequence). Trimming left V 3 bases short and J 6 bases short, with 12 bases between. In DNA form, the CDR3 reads TGCAGTGCTAGGCCTCAGGGTCGCGAGCAGTACTTC. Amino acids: CSARPQGREQYF.

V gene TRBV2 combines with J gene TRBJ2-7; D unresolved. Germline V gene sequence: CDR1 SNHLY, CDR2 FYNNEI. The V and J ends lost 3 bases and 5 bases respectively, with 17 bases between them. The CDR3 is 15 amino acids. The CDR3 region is CASSEGFLVSHEQYV. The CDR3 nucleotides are TGTGCCAGCAGTGAGGGTTTTTTGGTTTCCCACGAGCAGTACGTC.

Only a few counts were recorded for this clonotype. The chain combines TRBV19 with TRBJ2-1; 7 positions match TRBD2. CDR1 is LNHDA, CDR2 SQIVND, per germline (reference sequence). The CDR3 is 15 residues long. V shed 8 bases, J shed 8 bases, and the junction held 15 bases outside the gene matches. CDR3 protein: CASEPPGLRGDEQFF. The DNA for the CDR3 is TGTGCCAGTGAACCTCCGGGACTAAGGGGCGATGAGCAGTTCTTC.

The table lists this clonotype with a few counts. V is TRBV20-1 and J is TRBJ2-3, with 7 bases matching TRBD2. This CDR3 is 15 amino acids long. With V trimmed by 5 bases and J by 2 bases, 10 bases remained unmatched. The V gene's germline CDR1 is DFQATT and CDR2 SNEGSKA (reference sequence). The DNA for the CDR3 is TGCAGTGCTGGACTGGGGGGGAGAAACACAGATACGCAGTATTTT. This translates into CSAGLGGRNTDTQYF.

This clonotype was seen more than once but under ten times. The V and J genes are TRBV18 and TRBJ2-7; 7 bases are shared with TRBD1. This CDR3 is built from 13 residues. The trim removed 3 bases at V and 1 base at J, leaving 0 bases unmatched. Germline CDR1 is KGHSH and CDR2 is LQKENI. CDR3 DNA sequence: TGTGCCAGCTCACCGGACAGGTCCTACGAGCAGTACTTC. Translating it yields CASSPDRSYEQYF.

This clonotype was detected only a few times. The CDR3 here is CSARSGGGPNQPQHF. The DNA of the CDR3 is TGCAGTGCTAGGAGTGGGGGGGGCCCAAATCAGCCCCAGCATTTT. The rearrangement joins TRBV20-1 to TRBJ1-5; D is possibly TRBD1 (6 bases). The germline gives CDR1 DFQATT, CDR2 SNEGSKA (reference sequence). CDR3 length: 15 amino acids. The V gene lost 3 bases and the J gene lost 4 bases, with 16 bases spanning the gap.

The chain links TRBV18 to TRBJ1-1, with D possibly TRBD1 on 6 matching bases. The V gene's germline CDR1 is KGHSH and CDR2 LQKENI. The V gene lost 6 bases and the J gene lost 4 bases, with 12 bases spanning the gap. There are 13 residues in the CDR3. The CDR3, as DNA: TGTGCCAGCTCGGGGGGGCTCGGCACTGAAGCTTTCTTT. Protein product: CASSGGLGTEAFF. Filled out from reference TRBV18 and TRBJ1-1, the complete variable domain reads NAGVMQNPRHLVRRRGQEARLRCSPMKGHSHVYWYRQLPEEGLKFMVYLQKENIIDESGMPKERFSAEFPKEGPSILRIQQVVRGDSAAYFCASSGGLGTEAFFGQGTRLTVV.